This is a list of T cell receptor beta chains from one sample in a study of blood T cells in healthy people across ages. TCRdb recomputed calls from the 5' RACE reads with MiXCR, one row per CDR3 protein. Of 650,000 to 1,000,000 distinct CDR3 sequences listed, 46% are singletons. Sequenced input: blood. These receptors were collected from a man of 80 years or more in good health. Both conserved end residues are trimmed from each CDR3. Clone size appears in some rows only: once, few, many, or a class for an expanded clone.

J | size | V | CDR3
TRBJ2-5 | NA | TRBV5-1 | ASSKAPRQGARETQY
TRBJ2-5 | NA | TRBV20-1 | SARALVGGETQY
TRBJ2-3 | many | TRBV20-1 | SVRVSTDTQY
TRBJ2-3 | NA | TRBV29-1 | SVETSGRADTQY
TRBJ2-1 | many | TRBV30 | AWRIAGMNEQF
NA | many | TRBV29-1 | SVAGTSSYNEQY
TRBJ1-4 | NA | TRBV7-2 | ASSLTGESNEKLF
TRBJ2-1 | few | TRBV29-1 | SVGLVDEQF
TRBJ2-1 | NA | TRBV7-6 | ASNPSGGSYNEQF
TRBJ1-3 | NA | TRBV13 | ASSLVVGGGGNTIY
TRBJ2-2 | NA | TRBV4-1 | ASSQVLARRGELF
TRBJ2-1 | few | TRBV20-1 | SALKGPGNNEQF
TRBJ1-1 | NA | TRBV30 | AWSSWTGTAEAF
TRBJ2-6 | NA | TRBV12-3/TRBV12-4 | ASRPGTAASGANVLT
TRBJ2-4 | NA | TRBV6-6 | ASSYPEDRADIQY
TRBJ2-5 | NA | TRBV14 | ASSQNRQETQC
TRBJ1-5 | NA | TRBV20-1 | SAMPGTGGRWENQPQH
TRBJ2-1 | few | TRBV4-3 | ASSRSPDSAYNEQF
TRBJ2-1 | NA | TRBV25-1 | ACSFAGSYNEQF
TRBJ1-2 | many | TRBV7-8 | ASSLGTGGDGYT
TRBJ2-7 | NA | TRBV28 | ASSPGGRRAYEQY
TRBJ2-1 | NA | TRBV27 | ASRITGLSSYNEQF
TRBJ2-3 | NA | TRBV5-1 | ASSLYDGRATDTQY
TRBJ2-7 | many | TRBV29-1 | SSWTSGSYEQY
TRBJ2-1 | NA | TRBV7-9 | ASTVTSGRGEQF
TRBJ2-1 | few | TRBV7-2 | ASSPGTGGFYEQF
TRBJ1-2 | NA | TRBV3-1 | ASSPPPPRDTVYGYT
TRBJ2-5 | NA | TRBV10-3 | AISEKQADWEQY
TRBJ1-1 | NA | TRBV6-5 | ASSYRSGDTEAF
TRBJ2-1 | NA | TRBV6-2/TRBV6-3 | AGSLAGGRANEQF
TRBJ2-1 | NA | TRBV10-3 | AISDKSYNEQF
TRBJ2-1 | NA | TRBV29-1 | SVADGGWVQF
TRBJ2-3 | NA | TRBV18 | ASDPGLAVTDTQY
TRBJ2-3 | NA | TRBV27 | ASSSPLAGATDTQY
TRBJ2-7 | NA | TRBV7-8 | ASSRGVQGVTYEQY
TRBJ1-2 | NA | TRBV12-3/TRBV12-4 | ASSRGRVDYT
TRBJ2-5 | many | TRBV9 | ASSGALAGGETQY
TRBJ1-5 | NA | TRBV20-1 | SASAPSGGRNQPQH
TRBJ2-5 | NA | TRBV20-1 | SATKRGQVEETQY
TRBJ2-1 | few | TRBV29-1 | SDGTAYNEQF
TRBJ2-1 | NA | TRBV29-1 | SATGKGYNEQF
TRBJ2-7 | NA | TRBV29-1 | SVSRAGGPYEQY
NA | NA | TRBV2 | ASRLAEGYYEQY
TRBJ2-2 | NA | TRBV10-1 | ASSDRRPNTGELF
TRBJ2-1 | many | TRBV29-1 | SVGFGREEKF
TRBJ2-3 | NA | TRBV2 | ATTPGGDTQY